A single sample is the source of the 24 T cell receptor beta chains below, sequenced in a study of OX40 agonist ivuxolimab in advanced cancers. Repertoires were generated with immunoSEQ multiplex PCR, while TCRdb's copy carries only in-frame clones and drops some. The sample lists over 75,000 clones, around 85% occurring once. The source was CD4+ or CD8+ T cells sorted from blood, collected in a trial of the OX40 agonist ivuxolimab. These receptor sequences come from an adult with an advanced solid tumor such as melanoma, head and neck, liver or kidney cancer.

The rearrangement uses TRBV28 and TRBJ1-5, with D possibly being TRBD1 (5 bases). Germline V CDR1 and CDR2: MDHEN, SYDVKM. This CDR3 spans 16 amino acids. The ends were cut back, 2 bases at V and 2 bases at J, with 13 bases in the middle. The CDR3 reads CASSLRRVGGNQPQHF. Here the CDR3 DNA reads TGTGCCAGCAGTTTACGGAGGGTAGGGGGCAATCAGCCCCAGCATTTT.

The chain uses TRBV7-8 and TRBJ2-2; 7 bases fit TRBD2. In germline, CDR1 is SGHVS, CDR2 FQNEAQ. The CDR3 has 16 amino acids. After removal of 4 bases from V and 6 bases from J, the junction contained 11 bases not matched to a gene. For the CDR3, the DNA is TGTGCCAGCAGCTCACGTCGGGGAGGGAGGTCCGGGGAGCTGTTTTTT. It yields the protein CASSSRRGGRSGELFF.

The rearrangement joins TRBV28 to TRBJ1-5, with D possibly TRBD1 on 5 matching bases. The CDR3 totals 15 residues. Deletions cut 3 bases from V and 0 bases from J, with 9 bases between. Germline CDR1 and CDR2: MDHEN and SYDVKM. CDR3: CASSFRRGSNQPQHF. CDR3 DNA sequence: TGTGCCAGCAGTTTTAGAAGGGGTAGCAATCAGCCCCAGCATTTT. The whole variable domain, remainder taken from reference TRBV28 and TRBJ1-5, is DVKVTQSSRYLVKRTGEKVFLECVQDMDHENMFWYRQDPGLGLRLIYFSYDVKMKEKGDIPEGYSVSREKKERFSLILESASTNQTSMYLCASSFRRGSNQPQHFGDGTRLSIL.

This clone was observed once. V usage is TRBV4-2 and J usage is TRBJ2-3; 10 bases line up with TRBD2. After removal of 0 bases from V and 6 bases from J, the junction contained 0 bases not matched to a gene. Germline V gene sequence: CDR1 LGHNA, CDR2 YNFKEQ. This CDR3 region has 14 residues. In DNA form, the CDR3 reads TGTGCCAGCAGCCAAGAGACTAGCGGGGATACGCAGTATTTT. Its protein product is CASSQETSGDTQYF.

This chain connects TRBV15 to TRBJ2-5, with TRBD2 matching over 8 bases. CDR3 size: 13 residues. Germline CDR1 LNHNV, CDR2 YYDKDF (reference sequence). The junction had 9 bases not matched to a gene; V was cut back by 10 bases and J by 5 bases. The chain's CDR3 is CAIRKAGDETQYF. The CDR3, as DNA: TGTGCCATAAGGAAAGCGGGGGATGAGACCCAGTACTTC.

As DNA, the CDR3 is TGTGCCAGTAGTACAGGGGCGAACGAAAAACTGTTTTTT. This gives the protein CASSTGANEKLFF. This rearrangement joins TRBV19 to TRBJ1-4; the D gene is possibly TRBD1 (6 bases). This CDR3 comprises 13 residues. Germline lookup yields CDR1 LNHDA and CDR2 SQIVND (reference sequence). V was pared by 4 bases and J by 8 bases, with 11 bases between.

The CDR3 region has the DNA TGTGCCACCAGCACCCTTGGGGTGGGTTCCGCAGATACGCAGTATTTT. Protein: CATSTLGVGSADTQYF. The chain employs TRBV15 and TRBJ2-3; D gene ambiguous. The germline V gene has CDR1 LNHNV and CDR2 YYDKDF (reference sequence). The CDR3 runs to 16 residues. Trimming pared 4 bases from V and 4 bases from J, leaving 18 bases between.

This clone appeared a single time. The V and J genes are TRBV7-9 and TRBJ2-6; D is unresolved. CDR3 length: 15 residues. The germline V gene has CDR1 SEHNR and CDR2 FQNEAQ (reference sequence). V was shortened by 1 base and J by 11 bases, with 15 bases between the two germline ends. The CDR3 sequence is CASSLGGRLFDVLTF. DNA for the CDR3: TGTGCCAGCAGCTTAGGTGGCCGTCTTTTTGACGTCCTGACTTTC.

V usage is TRBV30 and J usage is TRBJ2-7; D not certain. V was shortened by 4 bases and J by 2 bases, with 6 bases between the two germline ends. The CDR3 loop spans 11 amino acids. Germline V gene lookup returns CDR1 GTSNPN and CDR2 SVGIG (reference sequence). The CDR3 spells CAWTTAYEQYF. CDR3 DNA sequence: TGTGCCTGGACAACAGCCTACGAGCAGTACTTC. The full variable domain, rest sourced from reference TRBV30 and TRBJ2-7, is SQTIHQWPATLVQPVGSPLSLECTVEGTSNPNLYWYRQAAGRGLQLLFYSVGIGQISSEVPQNLSASRPQDRQFILSSKKLLLSDSGFYLCAWTTAYEQYFGPGTRLTVT.

The chain carries TRBV5-6 and TRBJ1-2, with D maybe TRBD1 (5 bases). The CDR3 is 16 amino acids. Germline V gene sequence: CDR1 SGHDT, CDR2 YYEEEE. The ends were cut back, 3 bases at V and 2 bases at J, with 17 bases in the middle. The CDR3 reads CASSSPRGTENYGYTF. The DNA of the CDR3 is TGTGCCAGCAGCTCCCCTAGGGGCACGGAGAACTATGGCTACACCTTC.

The V call is TRBV7-2, the J call TRBJ1-3; D is unresolved. V lost 1 base and J 4 bases, leaving 17 bases between the germline ends. This CDR3 comprises 17 residues. Germline loops: CDR1 SGHTA, CDR2 FQGNSA. The CDR3 bases are TGTGCCAGCAGCTTAGTCGGAGGTTTTAGTGCCGGAAACACCATATATTTT. Protein product: CASSLVGGFSAGNTIYF.

This chain joins TRBV7-9 and TRBJ2-5; D may be TRBD1 or TRBD2 (5 bases each). V was cut by 9 bases and J by 5 bases, with 13 bases left in between. The CDR3 loop spans 12 amino acids. Germline CDR1 reads SEHNR; CDR2 reads FQNEAQ (reference sequence). CDR3 amino acids: CASRYEGETQYF. The CDR3 DNA reads TGTGCCAGTCGGTATGAGGGGGAGACCCAGTACTTC.

This clone was recorded only once. The gene calls are TRBV19 and TRBJ1-5; 7 bases are a match to TRBD1. There are 16 residues in the CDR3. The J segment lost 4 bases and the V segment lost 6 bases, leaving 12 bases of the junction unmatched. Germline lookup yields CDR1 LNHDA and CDR2 SQIVND (reference sequence). CDR3 in DNA: TGTGCCAGTAGCCTCCCCCAGGGACAGAAAAATCAGCCCCAGCATTTT. The encoded protein is CASSLPQGQKNQPQHF.

This chain connects TRBV27 to TRBJ2-7, with TRBD2 identical over 12 bases. The CDR3 consists of 15 residues. Germline loops: CDR1 MNHEY, CDR2 SMNVEV (reference sequence). Trimming took 6 bases from V and 2 from J; bases not matched to a gene: 5. CDR3 in amino acids: CASSPRTSGTYEQYF. In DNA form, the CDR3 reads TGTGCCAGCAGCCCTAGGACTAGCGGGACCTACGAGCAGTACTTC.

The rearrangement joins TRBV30 to TRBJ2-3; D is possibly TRBD2 (7 bases). There are 14 residues in the CDR3. V lost 7 bases, J lost 0 bases, and 14 bases lay in between. The V gene's germline CDR1 is GTSNPN and CDR2 SVGIG (reference sequence). The CDR3 reads CAFIGGPSTDTQYF. The CDR3 nucleotides read TGTGCCTTTATCGGGGGGCCAAGCACAGATACGCAGTATTTT.

The chain combines TRBV7-3 with TRBJ2-7; 7 bases map to TRBD1. This CDR3 comprises 13 residues. Germline V gene lookup returns CDR1 SGHTA and CDR2 FQGTGA. With V trimmed by 6 bases and J by 5 bases, 7 bases remained unmatched. This CDR3 is CASSKGAYNEQYF. DNA of the CDR3: TGTGCCAGCAGTAAGGGGGCCTACAACGAGCAGTACTTC.

The rearrangement joins TRBV15 to TRBJ1-3; D not certain. This CDR3 has 17 residues. The V and J ends lost 0 bases and 0 bases respectively, with 12 bases between them. Germline CDR1 and CDR2: LNHNV and YYDKDF (reference sequence). CDR3 DNA: TGTGCCACCAGCAGAGATTATAGAGGGTCCTCTGGAAACACCATATATTTT. Translated, it gives CATSRDYRGSSGNTIYF.

The rearrangement joins TRBV19 to TRBJ2-3; D is tentatively TRBD1 or TRBD2 (6 bases each). Looked up from germline, CDR1 is LNHDA and CDR2 is SQIVND (reference sequence). The ends were cut back, 8 bases at V and 4 bases at J, with 16 bases in the middle. This CDR3 is 14 amino acids long. CDR3 in amino acids: CASLPGAWADTQYF. Here the CDR3 DNA reads TGTGCCAGTCTCCCGGGGGCCTGGGCAGATACGCAGTATTTT.

In DNA form, the CDR3 reads TGCGCCAGCAGCTTCCAGACAAACACTGAAGCTTTCTTT. This codes for CASSFQTNTEAFF. The chain is built from TRBV5-1 and TRBJ1-1; D not resolved. Germline-derived CDR1 and CDR2 are SGHRS and YFSETQ. The CDR3 loop spans 13 amino acids. Trimming left V 2 bases short and J 2 bases short, with 7 bases between.

The CDR3 loop is CASGTGTGASGANVLTF. The CDR3 DNA reads TGTGCCAGCGGAACCGGGACAGGGGCCTCTGGGGCCAACGTCCTGACTTTC. The genes are TRBV7-3 and TRBJ2-6; TRBD1 aligns across 10 bases. The CDR3 runs 17 residues. Germline loops: CDR1 SGHTA, CDR2 FQGTGA. J gave up 0 bases and V 8 bases, and 7 bases lay outside the gene matches.

This clone came up a few times. The rearrangement links TRBV6-1 to TRBJ1-4; weak D call: TRBD1 (6 bases). Germline V gene lookup returns CDR1 MNHNS and CDR2 SASEGT. This CDR3 is 14 amino acids long. The germline V and J ends were trimmed by 6 bases and 8 bases, with 16 bases remaining between them. The CDR3: CASRQFHREEKLFF. DNA of the CDR3: TGTGCCAGCAGACAGTTCCACAGGGAAGAAAAACTGTTTTTT.

The chain couples TRBV19 to TRBJ1-4, with D possibly being TRBD1 (6 bases). Trimming took off 3 bases at V and 3 bases at J, with 14 bases between the two ends. There are 16 residues in the CDR3. Germline lookup yields CDR1 LNHDA and CDR2 SQIVND (reference sequence). This CDR3 reads CASSIIPTGANEKLFF. The CDR3 DNA is TGTGCCAGTAGTATTATCCCGACAGGTGCTAATGAAAAACTGTTTTTT.

The gene calls are TRBV18 and TRBJ2-3; no definite D call. CDR3 length equals 14 residues. Trimming removed 3 bases at V and 0 bases at J, with 7 bases between. Germline V CDR1 and CDR2: KGHSH, LQKENI. CDR3 DNA sequence: TGTGCCAGCTCACCCGGGCCTAGCACAGATACGCAGTATTTT. Protein product: CASSPGPSTDTQYF.

The table lists this clone with a count of one. V is TRBV25-1 and J is TRBJ2-2; no clear D. The CDR3 spans 12 residues. The germline CDR1 and CDR2 sequences are MGHDK and SYGVNS. V gave up 6 bases and J gave up 8 bases, with 10 bases separating them. The CDR3 reads CASRLNRGELFF. The CDR3 nucleotides are TGTGCCAGCAGGTTAAACCGTGGGGAGCTGTTTTTT. Full variable domain (rest looked up from reference TRBV25-1 and TRBJ2-2): EADIYQTPRYLVIGTGKKITLECSQTMGHDKMYWYQQDPGMELHLIHYSYGVNSTEKGDLSSESTVSRIRTEHFPLTLESARPSHTSQYLCASRLNRGELFFGEGSRLTVL.